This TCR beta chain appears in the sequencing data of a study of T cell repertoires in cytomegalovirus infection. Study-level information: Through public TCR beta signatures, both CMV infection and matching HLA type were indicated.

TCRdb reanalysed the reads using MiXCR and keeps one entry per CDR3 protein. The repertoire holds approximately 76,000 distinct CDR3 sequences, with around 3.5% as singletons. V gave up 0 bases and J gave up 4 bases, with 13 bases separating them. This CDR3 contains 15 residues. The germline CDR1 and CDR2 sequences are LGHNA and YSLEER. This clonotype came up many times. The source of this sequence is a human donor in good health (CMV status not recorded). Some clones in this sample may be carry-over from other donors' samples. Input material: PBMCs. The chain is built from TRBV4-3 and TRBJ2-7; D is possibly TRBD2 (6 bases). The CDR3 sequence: CASSQDWSLAYEQYF. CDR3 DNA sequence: TGCGCCAGCAGCCAAGATTGGAGTCTAGCGTACGAGCAGTACTTC.